This record looks at one T cell receptor beta chain sequence and its context. The antigen remains unidentified. Primers included in the PCR were 60 Vbeta and 13 Jbeta primers. Produced via immunoSEQ multiplex PCR; TCRdb's table is partial and in-frame only. Among roughly 160,000 clones listed, around 73% were seen once. J was trimmed by 0 bases and V by 5 bases; bases with no gene match: 1. The CDR3 length is 12 residues. Germline CDR1 is GTSNPN and CDR2 is SVGIG (reference sequence). The data originate from a study of cytomegalovirus exposure and HLA in healthy donors. General study findings and limits: When analyzed later, a missense DCLRE1C variant was found to be linked to TCR beta V- and J-gene trimming.

There were likely unrecorded immune exposures, though donors were nominally healthy when sampled. The V call is TRBV30, the J call TRBJ2-7; 7 nucleotides agree with TRBD2. Sequencing input: PBMCs. This receptor was identified in a young woman in good health and CMV-seropositive. The CDR3 loop is CAWGGDSYEQYF. The CDR3 bases are TGTGCCTGGGGGGGGGACTCCTACGAGCAGTACTTC.